The 23 T cell receptor beta chains listed next were all sequenced from one sample in a study of molecular identifiers for immune sequencing clone quantification. MiXCR, applied by TCRdb to the PCR reads, yields one record per CDR3 protein. Among about 18,000 distinct CDR3 sequences listed, roughly 20% were seen once. The sequencing input was naive CD8+ T cells from blood, with Jurkat cell RNA spiked in. Subset reported: FACS-sorted CD8+CD4-CCR7+CD45RA+ naive T cells. The receptors here all came from a human donor in good health. Some libraries in this study had Jurkat cell RNA spiked in.

A note on this clonotype: A much bigger clone sits one base away, suggesting this may be a read error. The chain uses TRBV28 and TRBJ2-1, with 12 positions matching TRBD2. Per germline, CDR1 MDHEN and CDR2 SYDVKM. This CDR3 is 14 amino acids long. DNA of the CDR3: TGTGCCAGCGGTTTTCGACTAGCGGGAGACGAGCAGTTCTTC. Translated, it gives CASGFRLAGDEQFF.

There are many counts of this clonotype. The V and J genes are TRBV13 and TRBJ2-7; the match to TRBD1 covers 10 bases. The CDR3 is 15 amino acids. The germline V gene encodes CDR1 PRHDT and CDR2 FYEKMQ (reference sequence). V was pared by 2 bases and J by 6 bases, with 7 bases of the junction left unmatched. Written as DNA, the CDR3 is TGTGCCAGCAGCTTAAGCCGGGGACAGGGGTTCGAGCAGTACTTC. Its translation is CASSLSRGQGFEQYF.

This clonotype was recorded a few times. This rearrangement joins TRBV7-2 to TRBJ2-2; D not resolved. The CDR3 extends over 17 amino acids. V lost 1 base and J 0 bases, leaving 12 bases between the germline ends. Germline V gives CDR1 SGHTA, CDR2 FQGNSA. Here the CDR3 reads CASSLEIFATNTGELFF. The CDR3 nucleotides are TGTGCCAGCAGCTTAGAAATCTTCGCCACGAACACCGGGGAGCTGTTTTTT.

This clonotype was counted ten times or more. V and J are TRBV12-3 or TRBV12-4 and TRBJ2-5, with a possible D match to TRBD1 (6 bases). This CDR3 contains 14 residues. V was clipped by 4 bases and J by 2 bases, with 11 bases between them. This CDR3 is CASSSGQSQETQYF. DNA for the CDR3: TGTGCCAGCAGTTCAGGACAGTCTCAAGAGACCCAGTACTTC.

This clonotype was seen ten or more times. This chain joins TRBV7-8 and TRBJ2-7; 7 nucleotides agree with TRBD2. There are 14 residues in the CDR3. Germline CDR1 is SGHVS and CDR2 is FQNEAQ. Trimming took 1 base from V and 2 from J; bases not matched to a gene: 2. CDR3 DNA: TGTGCCAGCAGCTTAGTTGCGGGAGCCTACGAGCAGTACTTC. This sequence encodes CASSLVAGAYEQYF. The whole variable domain, remainder taken from reference TRBV7-8 and TRBJ2-7, is GAGVSQSPRYKVAKRGQDVALRCDPISGHVSLFWYQQALGQGPEFLTYFQNEAQLDKSGLPSDRFFAERPEGSVSTLKIQRTQQEDSAVYLCASSLVAGAYEQYFGPGTRLTVT.

As to this clonotype: One end of the junction fails to match germline, which may point to a read error. The V call is TRBV4-2, the J call TRBJ2-7; TRBD2 aligns across 11 bases. The CDR3 is 18 amino acids. The V gene's germline CDR1 is LGHNA and CDR2 YNFKEQ. The CDR3 DNA follows: TGTGTCAGCAGCCAAGATCGGGGACTAGCGGAGATTTACTACGAGCAGTACTTC. This encodes CVSSQDRGLAEIYYEQYF.

By proportion, this clonotype is medium-sized (0.01 to 0.1%). The chain employs TRBV27 and TRBJ2-5, with D possibly being TRBD1 or TRBD2 (5 bases each). The germline V gene has CDR1 MNHEY and CDR2 SMNVEV (reference sequence). The CDR3 has 12 residues. V was trimmed by 3 bases and J by 5 bases, leaving 7 bases between them. DNA for the CDR3: TGTGCCAGCAGTTTTTGGGGGGAGACCCAGTACTTC. Translating gives CASSFWGETQYF.

Ten or more counts support this clonotype. This chain connects TRBV28 to TRBJ2-2, with a possible D match to TRBD2 (6 bases). Germline V gene data show CDR1 as MDHEN and CDR2 as SYDVKM. The CDR3 sequence is 18 residues long. Trimming removed 2 bases from V and 5 bases from J, with 21 bases in between. CDR3 in DNA: TGTGCCAGCAGTTTAGCTGCTGAAATTGGAGGGGAAACCGGGGAGCTGTTTTTT. Its translation is CASSLAAEIGGETGELFF.

This clonotype appeared a single time. This CDR3 is missing its conserved last phenylalanine or tryptophan, likely due to a read error. This sequence joins TRBV7-7 and TRBJ2-7, with D unresolved. This CDR3 is built from 13 residues. Germline V gives CDR1 SSHAT, CDR2 FNYEAQ (reference sequence). Trimming removed 4 bases from V and 4 bases from J, with 11 bases in between. CDR3 region: CASSYSAGYEQYL. CDR3 nucleotide sequence: TGTGCCAGCAGCTACTCGGCCGGGTACGAGCAGTACCTC.

This clonotype was picked up one time. The genes are TRBV9 and TRBJ2-1, with 7 bases lining up with TRBD2. The CDR3 extends over 15 amino acids. The V segment lost 2 bases and the J segment 13 bases; nucleotides outside the gene matches: 15. Germline lookup yields CDR1 SGDLS and CDR2 YYNGEE. The CDR3 sequence is CASSVFSGAGESQFF. The CDR3 nucleotides read TGTGCCAGCAGCGTGTTTAGTGGGGCGGGAGAATCTCAGTTCTTC.

The chain recombines TRBV24-1 with TRBJ2-7; D gene ambiguous. This CDR3 spans 13 amino acids. Germline CDR1 and CDR2: KGHDR and SFDVKD. V was shortened by 3 bases and J by 1 base, with 6 bases between the two germline ends. The CDR3 is CATSDNYSYEQYF. CDR3 nucleotide sequence: TGTGCCACCAGTGATAACTATTCCTACGAGCAGTACTTC.

J is TRBJ1-1 and V is TRBV7-9, with unresolved D. The CDR3 totals 11 residues. Between the trimmed V and J ends, which lost 1 base and 7 bases, there was a span of 4 bases. CDR1 is SEHNR, CDR2 FQNEAQ, per germline (reference sequence). CDR3 loop: CASSLELEAFF. CDR3 bases: TGTGCCAGCAGCTTAGAGCTTGAAGCTTTCTTT.

This clonotype was found a few times. This rearrangement joins TRBV19 to TRBJ1-1; D is possibly TRBD1 (5 bases). The germline V and J ends were trimmed by 9 bases and 1 base, with 9 bases remaining between them. CDR1 is LNHDA and CDR2 is SQIVND in the germline V gene (reference sequence). The length of the CDR3 is 12 residues. The CDR3 nucleotides are TGTGCCAGCAGGGACCCGAACACTGAAGCTTTCTTT. The encoded protein is CASRDPNTEAFF.

There are many counts of this clonotype. The gene calls are TRBV6-2 or TRBV6-3 and TRBJ2-3, with D maybe TRBD2 (6 bases). Trimming removed 7 bases at V and 2 bases at J, with 19 bases between. The CDR3 covers 16 residues. Germline V gives CDR1 MNHEY, CDR2 SVGEGT. The CDR3 protein is CASNTPGTFHTDTQYF. The CDR3 DNA reads TGTGCCAGCAATACTCCCGGGACTTTCCACACAGATACGCAGTATTTT.

Relative to its sample, this clonotype is medium-sized (0.01 to 0.1%). V usage is TRBV7-2 and J usage is TRBJ1-3; D gene ambiguous. The germline gives CDR1 SGHTA, CDR2 FQGNSA. The CDR3 contains 14 residues. Deletions cut 1 base from V and 0 bases from J, with 4 bases between. CDR3 in DNA: TGTGCCAGCAGCTTAGGCAGCTCTGGAAACACCATATATTTT. Its translation: CASSLGSSGNTIYF.

This clonotype was seen more than once but under ten times. The gene calls are TRBV4-3 and TRBJ1-1; TRBD1 is a possible D gene (6 bases). The CDR3 is 11 residues long. Trimming removed 5 bases at V and 7 bases at J, with 8 bases between. Germline V CDR1 and CDR2: LGHNA, YSLEER. The CDR3 nucleotides are TGCGCCAGCAGCAAAGGGGGTGAAGCTTTCTTT. It is translated as CASSKGGEAFF.

Concerning this clonotype itself: It may be a read error: a sequence one base away is much more abundant. A read error is likely, as this CDR3 ends without the conserved phenylalanine or tryptophan. The rearrangement uses TRBV9 and TRBJ2-7; TRBD2 agrees at 7 bases. CDR1 is SGDLS, CDR2 YYNGEE, per germline. Unmatched junction bases numbered 7, after V lost 0 bases and J lost 4 bases. The CDR3 runs to 15 residues. The DNA for the CDR3 is TGTGCCAGCAGCGTAGGGGCGGGAGCCGCTTACGAGCAGTACTCC. Translated, it gives CASSVGAGAAYEQYS.

The CDR3 sequence is CASSHAGTTTGELFF. The CDR3 DNA is TGTGCCAGCAGCCACGCCGGGACAACCACCGGGGAGCTGTTTTTT. This chain uses TRBV28 with TRBJ2-2, with a tentative D call TRBD1 (6 bases). Trimming took 6 bases from V and 4 from J, leaving 15 bases between them. Germline values: CDR1 MDHEN, CDR2 SYDVKM. This CDR3 has 15 residues.

The chain employs TRBV4-2 and TRBJ2-2, with 8 bases identical to TRBD1. The CDR3 length is 18 residues. Germline V lookup: CDR1 LGHNA, CDR2 YNFKEQ. The V gene end was trimmed by 1 base and the J gene end by 5 bases; junction bases not matched to a gene: 12. CDR3 loop: CASSQAPGARGRTGELFF. The CDR3 DNA follows: TGTGCCAGCAGCCAAGCGCCAGGGGCCAGGGGGCGGACCGGGGAGCTGTTTTTT.

Many counts were recorded for this clonotype. The V gene is TRBV29-1, the J gene TRBJ2-7, with 7 bases aligning to TRBD1. Germline V gene lookup returns CDR1 SQVTM and CDR2 ANQGSEA. J lost 7 bases, V lost 7 bases, and 7 bases had no gene match. The length of the CDR3 is 11 residues. CDR3 coding DNA: TGCAGCGGAAGACAGGGCGGAGAGCAGTACTTC. It translates to CSGRQGGEQYF.

Comments on this clonotype: A read error is possible here, since a much larger clone lies one base away. The V call is TRBV5-5, the J call TRBJ2-1; D is ambiguous. V was pared by 2 bases and J by 3 bases, with 3 bases between. The CDR3 has 12 residues. Germline V gene sequence: CDR1 SGHKS, CDR2 YYEKEE (reference sequence). This CDR3 is CASSLDYNEQFF. The DNA of the CDR3 is TGTGCCAGCAGCTTAGACTACAATGAGCAGTTCTTC.

With respect to this clonotype: A clone one base away is much larger, so this may be a read error. The CDR3 reads CTSSSSLSEQYF. CDR3 coding DNA: TGTACCAGCAGCTCCTCACTCAGCGAGCAGTACTTC. The V and J genes are TRBV7-2 and TRBJ2-7; D not certain. The CDR3 loop spans 12 amino acids. V shed 4 bases and J shed 6 bases, with 10 bases lying between them. The V gene's germline CDR1 is SGHTA and CDR2 FQGNSA.

Judged by abundance, this clonotype is medium-sized (0.01 to 0.1%). This chain uses TRBV28 with TRBJ1-6, with D possibly being TRBD1 (6 bases). CDR3 length: 16 residues. The germline V and J ends were trimmed by 8 bases and 6 bases, with 20 bases remaining between them. The germline CDR1 and CDR2 sequences are MDHEN and SYDVKM. CDR3 amino acids: CASRNPLQGSNSPLHF. Written as DNA, the CDR3 is TGTGCCAGCCGAAACCCCCTACAGGGTAGTAATTCACCCCTCCACTTT.